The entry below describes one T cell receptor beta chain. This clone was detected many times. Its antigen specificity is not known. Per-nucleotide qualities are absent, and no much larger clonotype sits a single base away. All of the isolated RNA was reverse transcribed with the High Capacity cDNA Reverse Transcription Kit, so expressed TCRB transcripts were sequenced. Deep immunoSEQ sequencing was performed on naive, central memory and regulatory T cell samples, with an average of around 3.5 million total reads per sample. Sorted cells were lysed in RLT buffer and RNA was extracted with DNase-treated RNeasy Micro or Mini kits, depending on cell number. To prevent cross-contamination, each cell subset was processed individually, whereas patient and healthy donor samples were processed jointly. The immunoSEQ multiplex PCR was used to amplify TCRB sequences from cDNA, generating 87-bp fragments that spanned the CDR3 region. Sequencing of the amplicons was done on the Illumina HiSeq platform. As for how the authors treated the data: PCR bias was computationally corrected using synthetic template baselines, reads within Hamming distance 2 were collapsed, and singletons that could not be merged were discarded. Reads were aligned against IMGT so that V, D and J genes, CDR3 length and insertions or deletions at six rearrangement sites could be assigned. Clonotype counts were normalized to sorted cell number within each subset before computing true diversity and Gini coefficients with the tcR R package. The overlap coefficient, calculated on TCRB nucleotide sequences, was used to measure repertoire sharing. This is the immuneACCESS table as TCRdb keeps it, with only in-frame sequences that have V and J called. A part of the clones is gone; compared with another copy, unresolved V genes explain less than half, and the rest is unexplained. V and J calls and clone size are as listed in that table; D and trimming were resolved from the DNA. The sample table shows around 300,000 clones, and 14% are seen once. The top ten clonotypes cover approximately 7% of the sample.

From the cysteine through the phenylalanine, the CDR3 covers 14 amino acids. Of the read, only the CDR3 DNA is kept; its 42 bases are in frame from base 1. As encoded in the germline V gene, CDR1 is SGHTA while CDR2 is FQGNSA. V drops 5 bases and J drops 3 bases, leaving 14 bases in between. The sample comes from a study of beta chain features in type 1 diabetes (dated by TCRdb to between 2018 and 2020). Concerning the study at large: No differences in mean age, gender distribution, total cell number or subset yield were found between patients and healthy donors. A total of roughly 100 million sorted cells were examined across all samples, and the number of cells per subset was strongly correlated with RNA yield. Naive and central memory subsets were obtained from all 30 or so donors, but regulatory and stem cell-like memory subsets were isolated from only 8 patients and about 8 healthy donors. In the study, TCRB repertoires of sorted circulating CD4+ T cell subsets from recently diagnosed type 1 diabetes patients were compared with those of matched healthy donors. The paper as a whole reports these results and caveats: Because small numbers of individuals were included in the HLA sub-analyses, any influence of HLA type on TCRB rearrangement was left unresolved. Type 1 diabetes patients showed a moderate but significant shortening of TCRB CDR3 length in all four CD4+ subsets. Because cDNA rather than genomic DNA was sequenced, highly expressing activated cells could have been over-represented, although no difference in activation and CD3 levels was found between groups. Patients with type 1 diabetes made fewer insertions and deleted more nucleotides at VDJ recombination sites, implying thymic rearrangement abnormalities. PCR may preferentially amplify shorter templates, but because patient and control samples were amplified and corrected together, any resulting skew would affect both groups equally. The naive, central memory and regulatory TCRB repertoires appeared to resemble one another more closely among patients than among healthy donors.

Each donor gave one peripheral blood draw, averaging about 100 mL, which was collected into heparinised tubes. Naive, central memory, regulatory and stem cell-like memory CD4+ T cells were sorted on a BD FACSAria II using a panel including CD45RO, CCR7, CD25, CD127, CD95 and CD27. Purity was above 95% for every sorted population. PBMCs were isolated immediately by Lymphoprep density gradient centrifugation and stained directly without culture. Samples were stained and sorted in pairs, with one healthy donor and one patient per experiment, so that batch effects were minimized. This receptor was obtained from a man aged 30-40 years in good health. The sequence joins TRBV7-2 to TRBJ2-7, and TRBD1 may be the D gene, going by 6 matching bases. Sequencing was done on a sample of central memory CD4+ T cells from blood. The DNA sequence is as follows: TGTGCCAGCAGCATTGCCGGGACAAGCTACGAGCAGTACTTC. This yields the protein CASSIAGTSYEQYF.